The 29 T cell receptor beta chains presented below share a single source sample, sequenced in a study of neurological immune-mediated disorders. Using its own MiXCR run on the 5' RACE reads, TCRdb lists one record per CDR3 protein. Here the sample spans 35,000 or so distinct CDR3 sequences, roughly 3.2% being singletons. The time point was: longitudinal time-point 1 (baseline). Material: PBMCs. The origin of the receptors is a woman between 55 and 75 years old with multiple sclerosis.

This clonotype was recorded many times. The chain is built from TRBV29-1 and TRBJ2-2; TRBD1 agrees at 7 bases. The CDR3 has 13 residues. Germline CDR1 SQVTM, CDR2 ANQGSEA. V gave up 7 bases and J gave up 6 bases; unmatched junction bases: 8. The DNA for the CDR3 is TGCAGCGGACTGACAGGGAAGGCCGGGGAGCTGTTTTTT. It yields the protein CSGLTGKAGELFF.

Many counts were recorded for this clonotype. This sequence joins TRBV12-3 or TRBV12-4 and TRBJ2-3; D is ambiguous. Trimming removed 5 bases from V and 0 bases from J, with 15 bases in between. CDR3 length: 16 residues. CDR3 in DNA: TGTGCCAGCAGTCTCCTTGGCCAAACGAGCACAGATACGCAGTATTTT. This encodes CASSLLGQTSTDTQYF.

This clonotype was counted ten times or more. The rearrangement joins TRBV20-1 to TRBJ2-2; TRBD1 or TRBD2 may be the D gene (6 bases each). Germline V gene lookup returns CDR1 DFQATT and CDR2 SNEGSKA (reference sequence). V was clipped by 5 bases and J by 3 bases, with 13 bases between them. The CDR3 sequence is 14 residues long. The CDR3 region is CSAPGGLDTGELFF. The CDR3 nucleotides read TGCAGTGCTCCCGGGGGCCTGGACACCGGGGAGCTGTTTTTT.

This clonotype occurred many times. The genes are TRBV15 and TRBJ2-7; 10 bases fit TRBD1. Germline CDR1 is LNHNV and CDR2 is YYDKDF (reference sequence). The V gene end was trimmed by 0 bases and the J gene end by 2 bases; junction bases not matched to a gene: 1. This CDR3 contains 15 residues. The CDR3 here is CATSRETGGPYEQYF. The CDR3 coding sequence is TGTGCCACCAGCAGAGAGACAGGGGGCCCCTACGAGCAGTACTTC.

This clonotype was picked up many times. This may arise from a read error, as a much more abundant clone is one base away. The chain links TRBV5-1 to TRBJ1-1; D not resolved. V was clipped by 4 bases and J by 4 bases, with 14 bases between them. There are 14 residues in the CDR3. Germline V gives CDR1 SGHRS, CDR2 YFSETQ. CDR3 nucleotides: TGCGCCAGCAGCCCCTCGAAGGTGTCCACTGAAGCTTTCTTT. Translation gives CASSPSKVSTEAFF. Combining the CDR3 with reference TRBV5-1 and TRBJ1-1 gives the whole variable domain KAGVTQTPRYLIKTRGQQVTLSCSPISGHRSVSWYQQTPGQGLQFLFEYFSETQRNKGNFPGRFSGRQFSNSRSEMNVSTLELGDSALYLCASSPSKVSTEAFFGQGTRLTVV.

In its sample, this clonotype was seen many times. The chain employs TRBV6-6 and TRBJ2-7; 9 bases are a match to TRBD1. The CDR3 contains 14 residues. Germline V gene data show CDR1 as MNHNY and CDR2 as SVGAGI (reference sequence). V lost 5 bases and J lost 3; bases outside the gene matches: 5. The CDR3 DNA reads TGTGCCAGCAGTAAGGGACAGGGAAGCTACGAGCAGTACTTC. Translated: CASSKGQGSYEQYF.

This clonotype was counted many times. This sequence joins TRBV7-9 and TRBJ2-2, with D possibly being TRBD1 (6 bases). CDR3 size: 15 residues. The germline gives CDR1 SEHNR, CDR2 FQNEAQ (reference sequence). With 0 bases removed from V and 13 bases from J, the gap between germline ends came to 18 bases. The CDR3 sequence: CASSLALRTEVLLFF. CDR3 nucleotides: TGTGCCAGCAGCTTAGCGCTGAGGACAGAGGTCCTGCTGTTTTTT.

Many counts were recorded for this clonotype. The CDR3 DNA follows: TGCAGCGTTGAGTGGACGGCCGATCAGCCCCAGCATTTT. It is translated as CSVEWTADQPQHF. This sequence joins TRBV29-1 and TRBJ1-5; D ambiguous. Trimming removed 3 bases at V and 5 bases at J, with 11 bases between. Germline loops: CDR1 SQVTM, CDR2 ANQGSEA. The CDR3 covers 13 residues.

This clonotype was counted ten times or more. This rearrangement joins TRBV3-1 to TRBJ2-5; possible D gene TRBD1, 6 bases. The CDR3 totals 15 residues. Germline values: CDR1 LGHDT, CDR2 YNNKEL (reference sequence). V gave up 3 bases and J gave up 1 base, with 12 bases separating them. For the CDR3, the DNA is TGTGCCAGCAGCCAGACAGGAGCCAGCCAAGAGACCCAGTACTTC. Translation: CASSQTGASQETQYF.

The sample holds many counts of this clonotype. This sequence joins TRBV6-6 and TRBJ2-5; maybe TRBD2 (6 bases). CDR1 and CDR2 from the germline V gene are MNHNY and SVGAGI (reference sequence). V shed 3 bases and J shed 2 bases, with 7 bases lying between them. The CDR3 runs to 13 residues. The CDR3 nucleotides read TGTGCCAGCAGTTATGGGGGGCAAGAGACCCAGTACTTC. Protein product: CASSYGGQETQYF.

In this sample, this clonotype turned up many times. DNA for the CDR3: TGTGCCAGCAGAAGACCCGGGACAGGGGACACTGAAGCTTTCTTT. Encoded protein: CASRRPGTGDTEAFF. The chain joins TRBV28 to TRBJ1-1, with 10 positions matching TRBD1. Germline assignment: CDR1 MDHEN and CDR2 SYDVKM. Trimming cost V 6 bases and J 3 bases; bases outside gene matches: 7. This CDR3 region has 15 residues.

This clonotype appeared many times. This chain connects TRBV12-3 or TRBV12-4 to TRBJ2-1; 9 bases are shared with TRBD1. The CDR3 has 14 residues. V was clipped by 4 bases and J by 5 bases; unmatched bases: 3. The CDR3, as DNA: TGTGCCAGCAGTTCCAGGACAGGGGACAATGAGCAGTTCTTC. Its translation: CASSSRTGDNEQFF.

This clonotype appeared many times. The chain has TRBV15 and TRBJ1-4, with 7 bases lining up with TRBD1. Germline V CDR1 and CDR2: LNHNV, YYDKDF (reference sequence). Germline trimming cut 4 bases from V and 8 bases from J; bases unmatched to any gene: 10. This CDR3 region has 15 residues. CDR3 sequence reads: CATSTGQDPAEKLFF. CDR3 DNA: TGTGCCACCAGCACCGGACAGGATCCCGCGGAAAAACTGTTTTTT. The full variable domain, its missing parts supplied by reference TRBV15 and TRBJ1-4, is DAMVIQNPRYQVTQFGKPVTLSCSQTLNHNVMYWYQQKSSQAPKLLFHYYDKDFNNEADTPDNFQSRRPNTSFCFLDIRSPGLGDTAMYLCATSTGQDPAEKLFFGSGTQLSVL.

There are many counts of this clonotype. The CDR3 coding sequence is TGTGCCAGCAGCCAGTCAGGGAACACCGGGGAGCTGTTTTTT. This sequence encodes CASSQSGNTGELFF. The chain has TRBV3-1 and TRBJ2-2, with no clear D. The CDR3 extends over 14 amino acids. The germline V gene encodes CDR1 LGHDT and CDR2 YNNKEL (reference sequence). The V end lost 3 bases, the J end lost 1 base, and 6 bases lay between the germline ends. Based on the CDR3 plus reference TRBV3-1 and TRBJ2-2, the full variable domain is DTAVSQTPKYLVTQMGNDKSIKCEQNLGHDTMYWYKQDSKKFLKIMFSYNNKELIINETVPNRFSPKSPDKAHLNLHINSLELGDSAVYFCASSQSGNTGELFFGEGSRLTVL.

Ten or more counts support this clonotype. This chain uses TRBV25-1 with TRBJ2-2; D unclear. Germline CDR1 MGHDK, CDR2 SYGVNS. Trimming removed 0 bases from V and 6 bases from J, with 5 bases in between. CDR3 size: 13 residues. The CDR3 is CASSEYRSGELFF. CDR3 sequence (DNA): TGTGCCAGCAGTGAATATCGTTCCGGGGAGCTGTTTTTT.

In its sample, this clonotype was seen many times. The rearrangement uses TRBV5-5 and TRBJ2-7; D possibly matches TRBD1 or TRBD2 (6 bases each). Trimming removed 4 bases at V and 6 bases at J, with 20 bases between. Germline-derived CDR1 and CDR2 are SGHKS and YYEKEE (reference sequence). This CDR3 comprises 15 residues. CDR3 sequence reads: CASSGLWGAGSEQYF. CDR3 DNA sequence: TGTGCCAGCAGCGGGCTGTGGGGGGCCGGCTCCGAGCAGTACTTC. Variable domain in full (rest from reference TRBV5-5 and TRBJ2-7): DAGVTQSPTHLIKTRGQQVTLRCSPISGHKSVSWYQQVLGQGPQFIFQYYEKEERGRGNFPDRFSARQFPNYSSELNVNALLLGDSALYLCASSGLWGAGSEQYFGPGTRLTVT.

This clonotype has a count of ten or more. V is TRBV20-1 and J is TRBJ1-2; 8 nucleotides agree with TRBD1. This CDR3 is 16 amino acids long. V dropped 0 bases and J dropped 1; count of bases not matched to a gene: 7. Germline V gives CDR1 DFQATT, CDR2 SNEGSKA (reference sequence). CDR3 amino acids: CSARDLDRDFNYGYTF. As DNA, the CDR3 is TGCAGTGCTAGAGACTTGGACAGGGACTTTAACTATGGCTACACCTTC.

This clonotype has just a few counts. This may arise from a read error, as a much more abundant clone is one base away. The genes are TRBV3-1 and TRBJ1-5; a weak D match, TRBD1 (5 bases). Germline CDR1 reads LGHDT; CDR2 reads YNNKEL (reference sequence). The length of the CDR3 is 14 residues. CDR3 in amino acids: CASSQGDLNQHQHF. The DNA for the CDR3 is TGTGCCAGCAGCCAAGGGGACCTAAATCAGCACCAGCATTTT.

This clonotype was found many times. V and J are TRBV5-1 and TRBJ2-7; 7 positions match TRBD2. Trimming took 3 bases from V and 2 from J; bases not matched to a gene: 5. Germline V gene lookup returns CDR1 SGHRS and CDR2 YFSETQ. The CDR3 contains 14 residues. CDR3 amino acids: CASSSRDYPYEQYF. Here the CDR3 DNA reads TGCGCCAGCAGCTCCCGGGACTACCCCTACGAGCAGTACTTC.

This clonotype was picked up a small number of times. The rearrangement joins TRBV7-9 to TRBJ2-7; tentatively, D is TRBD1 (5 bases). The CDR3 consists of 14 residues. Trimming removed 4 bases from V and 3 bases from J, with 13 bases in between. Per the germline V gene, CDR1 is SEHNR and CDR2 is FQNEAQ (reference sequence). CDR3 sequence (DNA): TGTGCCAGCAGCTGGGGTGTCCAGGGCTACGAGCAGTACTTC. Its protein is CASSWGVQGYEQYF.

This clonotype was counted ten times or more. The chain couples TRBV6-1 to TRBJ2-3; D gene uncertain. V was shortened by 0 bases and J by 4 bases, with 11 bases between the two germline ends. Germline V gene sequence: CDR1 MNHNS, CDR2 SASEGT. This CDR3 comprises 15 residues. The CDR3 bases are TGTGCCAGCAGTGAAGCAGGAAGCCGGGCAGATACGCAGTATTTT. Amino acid sequence: CASSEAGSRADTQYF.

This clonotype was counted ten times or more. The chain recombines TRBV5-1 with TRBJ2-7; 7 bases align to TRBD1. The CDR3 length is 14 residues. Trimming at V came to 4 bases and at J to 3 bases, leaving 7 bases not matched to a gene. CDR1 and CDR2 from the germline V gene are SGHRS and YFSETQ. This CDR3 is CASSGGQQNYEQYF. The CDR3 DNA is TGCGCCAGCAGCGGGGGACAGCAAAACTACGAGCAGTACTTC. Combining the CDR3 with reference TRBV5-1 and TRBJ2-7 gives the whole variable domain KAGVTQTPRYLIKTRGQQVTLSCSPISGHRSVSWYQQTPGQGLQFLFEYFSETQRNKGNFPGRFSGRQFSNSRSEMNVSTLELGDSALYLCASSGGQQNYEQYFGPGTRLTVT.

There are many counts of this clonotype. The chain uses TRBV3-1 and TRBJ1-1; unclear D gene. V lost 0 bases to trimming and J lost 8 bases, with 7 bases between them. CDR1 is LGHDT, CDR2 YNNKEL, per germline (reference sequence). This CDR3 comprises 12 residues. The CDR3 loop is CASSQETSEAFF. The DNA for the CDR3 is TGTGCCAGCAGCCAAGAAACAAGCGAAGCTTTCTTT.

This clonotype was recorded many times. V is TRBV20-1 and J is TRBJ2-2; D remains ambiguous. Germline CDR1 and CDR2: DFQATT and SNEGSKA (reference sequence). V was pared by 4 bases and J by 2 bases, with 5 bases between. The CDR3 sequence is 12 residues long. Here the CDR3 reads CSANLNTGELFF. The CDR3 nucleotides read TGCAGTGCTAATCTTAACACCGGGGAGCTGTTTTTT.

In its sample, this clonotype was seen many times. V is TRBV7-2 and J is TRBJ1-5; tentative D call: TRBD1 (5 bases). V lost 3 bases and J 0 bases, leaving 12 bases between the germline ends. The CDR3 is made up of 16 amino acids. Germline CDR1 is SGHTA and CDR2 is FQGNSA. The CDR3 DNA is TGTGCCAGCAGCTTGCAGCTGGGGGTTAGCAATCAGCCCCAGCATTTT. It translates to CASSLQLGVSNQPQHF.

At least ten counts were recorded for this clonotype. The chain carries TRBV6-1 and TRBJ1-4; the match to TRBD1 covers 7 bases. The CDR3 is 16 residues long. After removal of 2 bases from V and 3 bases from J, the junction contained 6 bases not matched to a gene. The germline gives CDR1 MNHNS, CDR2 SASEGT. For the CDR3, the DNA is TGTGCCAGCAGTGAACAGGCGGGACAGCCTAATGAAAAACTGTTTTTT. It translates to CASSEQAGQPNEKLFF.

This clonotype was seen at least ten times. The chain links TRBV20-1 to TRBJ2-1; maybe TRBD1 (6 bases). The CDR3 has 16 residues. Germline CDR1 and CDR2: DFQATT and SNEGSKA (reference sequence). Trimming took 0 bases from V and 4 from J, leaving 16 bases between them. The CDR3 DNA sequence: TGCAGTGCTAGAGATATGGGGGCTTTTCGGTACAATGAGCAGTTCTTC. Translation: CSARDMGAFRYNEQFF.

This clonotype has ten or more counts. The chain joins TRBV3-1 to TRBJ2-5; TRBD2 is a possible D gene (5 bases). V was cut by 0 bases and J by 1 base, with 9 bases left in between. This CDR3 has 15 residues. The germline V gene has CDR1 LGHDT and CDR2 YNNKEL (reference sequence). CDR3 DNA sequence: TGTGCCAGCAGCCAAGATGGCCTAGCCCAAGAGACCCAGTACTTC. As protein: CASSQDGLAQETQYF.

V is TRBV6-2 or TRBV6-3 and J is TRBJ2-7; maybe TRBD2 (6 bases). Germline-derived CDR1 and CDR2 are MNHEY and SVGEGT. The CDR3 runs 15 residues. The V end lost 5 bases, the J end lost 6 bases, and 20 bases lay between the germline ends. Here the CDR3 reads CASSAGTNLVSEQYF. The CDR3 coding sequence is TGTGCCAGCAGTGCGGGGACGAATTTGGTCTCCGAGCAGTACTTC.